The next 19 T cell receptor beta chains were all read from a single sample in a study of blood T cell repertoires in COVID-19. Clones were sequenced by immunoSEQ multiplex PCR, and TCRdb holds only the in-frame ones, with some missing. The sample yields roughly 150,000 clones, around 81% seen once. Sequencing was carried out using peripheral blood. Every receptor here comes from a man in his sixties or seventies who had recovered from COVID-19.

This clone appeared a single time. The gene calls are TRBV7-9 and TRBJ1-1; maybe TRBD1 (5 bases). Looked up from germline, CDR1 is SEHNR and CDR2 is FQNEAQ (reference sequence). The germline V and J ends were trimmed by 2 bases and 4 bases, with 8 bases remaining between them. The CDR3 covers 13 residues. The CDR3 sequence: CASSLTTVTEAFF. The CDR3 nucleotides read TGTGCCAGCAGCTTAACGACAGTCACTGAAGCTTTCTTT.

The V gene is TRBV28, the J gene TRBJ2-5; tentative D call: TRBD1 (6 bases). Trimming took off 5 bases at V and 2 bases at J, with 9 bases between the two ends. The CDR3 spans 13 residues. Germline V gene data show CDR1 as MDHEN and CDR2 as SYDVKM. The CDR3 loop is CASSQGQQETQYF. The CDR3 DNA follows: TGTGCCAGCAGTCAAGGACAGCAAGAGACCCAGTACTTC.

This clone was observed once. The CDR3 protein is CASSSGTSGGYNEQFF. CDR3 DNA: TGTGCCAGCAGCTCCGGGACTAGCGGGGGGTACAATGAGCAGTTCTTC. The rearrangement joins TRBV7-9 to TRBJ2-1; 15 positions match TRBD2. V trimming: 4 bases; J trimming: 4 bases; junction bases outside the gene matches: 2. The germline V gene encodes CDR1 SEHNR and CDR2 FQNEAQ (reference sequence). This CDR3 region has 16 residues.

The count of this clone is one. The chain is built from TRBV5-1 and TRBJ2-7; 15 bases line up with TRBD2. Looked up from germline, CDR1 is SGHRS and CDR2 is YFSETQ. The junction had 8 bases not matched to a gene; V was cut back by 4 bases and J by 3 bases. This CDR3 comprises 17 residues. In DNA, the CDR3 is TGCGCCAGCAGCCTCCGGACTAGCGGGAGGGCCGACTACGAGCAGTACTTC. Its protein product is CASSLRTSGRADYEQYF.

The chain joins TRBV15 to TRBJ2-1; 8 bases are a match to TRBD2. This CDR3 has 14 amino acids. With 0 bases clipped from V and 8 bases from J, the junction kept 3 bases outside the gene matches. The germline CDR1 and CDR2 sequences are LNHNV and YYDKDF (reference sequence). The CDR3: CATSRDSGSDEQFF. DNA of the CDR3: TGTGCCACCAGCAGAGACAGCGGGAGTGATGAGCAGTTCTTC.

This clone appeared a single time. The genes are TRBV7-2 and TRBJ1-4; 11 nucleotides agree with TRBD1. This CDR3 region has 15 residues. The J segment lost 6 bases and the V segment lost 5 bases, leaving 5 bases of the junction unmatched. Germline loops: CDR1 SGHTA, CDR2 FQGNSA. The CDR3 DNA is TGTGCCAGCAGCGCTCGGACAGGGGGCGATGAAAAACTGTTTTTT. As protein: CASSARTGGDEKLFF. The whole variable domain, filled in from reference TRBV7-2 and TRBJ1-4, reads GAGVSQSPSNKVTEKGKDVELRCDPISGHTALYWYRQSLGQGLEFLIYFQGNSAPDKSGLPSDRFSAERTGGSVSTLTIQRTQQEDSAVYLCASSARTGGDEKLFFGSGTQLSVL.

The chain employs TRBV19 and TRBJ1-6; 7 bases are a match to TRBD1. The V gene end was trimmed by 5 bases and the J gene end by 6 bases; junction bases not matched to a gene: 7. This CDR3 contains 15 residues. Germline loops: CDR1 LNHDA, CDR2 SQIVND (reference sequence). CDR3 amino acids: CASSPGTEINSPLHF. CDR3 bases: TGTGCCAGTAGTCCAGGGACAGAGATTAATTCACCCCTCCACTTT. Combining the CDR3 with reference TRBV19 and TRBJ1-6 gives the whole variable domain DGGITQSPKYLFRKEGQNVTLSCEQNLNHDAMYWYRQDPGQGLRLIYYSQIVNDFQKGDIAEGYSVSREKKESFPLTVTSAQKNPTAFYLCASSPGTEINSPLHFGNGTRLTVT.

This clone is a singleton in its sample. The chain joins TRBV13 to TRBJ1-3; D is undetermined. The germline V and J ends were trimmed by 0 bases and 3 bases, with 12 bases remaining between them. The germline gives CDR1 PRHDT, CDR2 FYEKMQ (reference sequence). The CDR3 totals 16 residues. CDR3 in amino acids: CASSLGLAGVGNTIYF. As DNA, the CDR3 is TGTGCCAGCAGCTTAGGCCTAGCCGGGGTTGGAAACACCATATATTTT.

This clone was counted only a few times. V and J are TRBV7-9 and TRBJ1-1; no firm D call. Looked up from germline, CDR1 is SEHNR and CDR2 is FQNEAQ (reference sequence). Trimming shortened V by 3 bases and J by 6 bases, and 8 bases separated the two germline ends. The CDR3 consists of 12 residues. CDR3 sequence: CASSFTDSEAFF. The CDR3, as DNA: TGTGCCAGCAGCTTTACAGATTCTGAAGCTTTCTTT.

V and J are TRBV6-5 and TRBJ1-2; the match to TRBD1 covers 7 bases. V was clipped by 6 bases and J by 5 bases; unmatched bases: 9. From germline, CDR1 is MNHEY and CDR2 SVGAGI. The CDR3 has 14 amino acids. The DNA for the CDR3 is TGTGCCAGCAGCGACCCGGGACAGACGTATGGCTACACCTTC. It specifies CASSDPGQTYGYTF.

This CDR3 is CASSPTGSGRNTIYF. CDR3 DNA: TGCGCCAGCAGCCCAACAGGGAGTGGAAGAAACACCATATATTTT. The genes are TRBV4-3 and TRBJ1-3; D is perhaps TRBD1 (6 bases). The germline V gene encodes CDR1 LGHNA and CDR2 YSLEER. V was cut by 4 bases and J by 5 bases, with 15 bases left in between. The CDR3 extends over 15 amino acids.

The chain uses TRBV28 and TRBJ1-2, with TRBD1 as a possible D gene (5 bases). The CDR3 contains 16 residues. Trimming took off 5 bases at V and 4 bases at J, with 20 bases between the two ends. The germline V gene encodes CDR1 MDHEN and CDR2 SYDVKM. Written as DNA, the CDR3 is TGTGCCAGCAGTCGTCCATCGTACAGGACCCTCTATGGCTACACCTTC. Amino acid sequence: CASSRPSYRTLYGYTF.

DNA of the CDR3: TGTGCCAGCAGCTCGGGACAGCTGAATTCACCCCTCCACTTT. Translating it yields CASSSGQLNSPLHF. The gene calls are TRBV5-5 and TRBJ1-6, with 7 positions matching TRBD1. Trimming cost V 3 bases and J 7 bases; bases outside gene matches: 4. CDR3 length equals 14 residues. Germline CDR1 and CDR2: SGHKS and YYEKEE (reference sequence).

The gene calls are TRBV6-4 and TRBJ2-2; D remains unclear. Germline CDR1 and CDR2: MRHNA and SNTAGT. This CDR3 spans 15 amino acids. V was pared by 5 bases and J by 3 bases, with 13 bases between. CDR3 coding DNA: TGTGCCAGCAGTCCCCGGAGAGGTGACACCGGGGAGCTGTTTTTT. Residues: CASSPRRGDTGELFF.

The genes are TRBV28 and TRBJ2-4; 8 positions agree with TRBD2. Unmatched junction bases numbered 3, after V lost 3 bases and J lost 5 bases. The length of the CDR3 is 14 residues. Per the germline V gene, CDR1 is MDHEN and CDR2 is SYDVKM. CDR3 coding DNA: TGTGCCAGCAGTTTGCGACTAGCGCAAAACATTCAGTACTTC. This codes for CASSLRLAQNIQYF.

This CDR3 is CASSDPEGLAPASSYNEQFF. CDR3 in DNA: TGTGCCAGCAGTGATCCCGAAGGACTAGCTCCCGCCTCCTCCTACAATGAGCAGTTCTTC. V gene TRBV9 combines with J gene TRBJ2-1; TRBD2 aligns across 8 bases. The CDR3 is made up of 20 amino acids. Per the germline V gene, CDR1 is SGDLS and CDR2 is YYNGEE. The ends lost 5 bases at V and 0 bases at J; junction bases unmatched: 19.

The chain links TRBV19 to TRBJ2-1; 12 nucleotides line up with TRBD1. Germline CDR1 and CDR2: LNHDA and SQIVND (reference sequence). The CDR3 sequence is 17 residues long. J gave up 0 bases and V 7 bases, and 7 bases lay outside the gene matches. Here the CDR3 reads CASTTGGQGASYNEQFF. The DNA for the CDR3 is TGTGCCAGTACCACGGGGGGACAGGGGGCCTCCTACAATGAGCAGTTCTTC.

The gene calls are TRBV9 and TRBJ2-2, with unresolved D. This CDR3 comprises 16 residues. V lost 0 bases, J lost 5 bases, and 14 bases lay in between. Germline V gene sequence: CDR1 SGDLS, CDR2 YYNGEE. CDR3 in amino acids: CASSVAAPEETGELFF. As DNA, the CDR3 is TGTGCCAGCAGCGTAGCGGCTCCCGAGGAAACCGGGGAGCTGTTTTTT.

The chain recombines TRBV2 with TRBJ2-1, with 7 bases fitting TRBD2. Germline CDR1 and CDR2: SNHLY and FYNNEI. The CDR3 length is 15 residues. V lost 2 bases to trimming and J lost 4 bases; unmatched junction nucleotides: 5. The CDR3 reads CASSELASGYNEQFF. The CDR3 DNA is TGTGCCAGCAGTGAATTGGCTAGCGGATACAATGAGCAGTTCTTC.